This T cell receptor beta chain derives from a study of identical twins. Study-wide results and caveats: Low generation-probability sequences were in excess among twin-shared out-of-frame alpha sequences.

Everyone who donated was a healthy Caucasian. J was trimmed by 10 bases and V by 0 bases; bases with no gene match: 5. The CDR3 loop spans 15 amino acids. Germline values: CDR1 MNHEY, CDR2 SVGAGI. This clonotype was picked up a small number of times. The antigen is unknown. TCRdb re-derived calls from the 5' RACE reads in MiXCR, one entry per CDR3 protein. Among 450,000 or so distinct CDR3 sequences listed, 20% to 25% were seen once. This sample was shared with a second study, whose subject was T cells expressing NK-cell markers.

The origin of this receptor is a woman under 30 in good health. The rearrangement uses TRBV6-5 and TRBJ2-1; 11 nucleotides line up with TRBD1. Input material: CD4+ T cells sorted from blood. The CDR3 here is CASSYSGQGAWEQFF. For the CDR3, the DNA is TGTGCCAGCAGTTACTCAGGACAGGGGGCTTGGGAGCAGTTCTTC.